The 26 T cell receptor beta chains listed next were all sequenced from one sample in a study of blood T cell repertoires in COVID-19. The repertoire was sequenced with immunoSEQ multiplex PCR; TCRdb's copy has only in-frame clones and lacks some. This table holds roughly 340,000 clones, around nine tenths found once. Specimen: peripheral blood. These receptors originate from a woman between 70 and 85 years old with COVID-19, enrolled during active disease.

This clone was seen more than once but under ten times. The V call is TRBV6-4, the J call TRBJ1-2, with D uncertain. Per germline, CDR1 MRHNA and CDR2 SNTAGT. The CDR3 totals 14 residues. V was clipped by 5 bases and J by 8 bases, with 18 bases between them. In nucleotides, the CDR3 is TGTGCCAGCAGTTCGGACGCGGGCGCGGGGGGCTACACCTTC. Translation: CASSSDAGAGGYTF.

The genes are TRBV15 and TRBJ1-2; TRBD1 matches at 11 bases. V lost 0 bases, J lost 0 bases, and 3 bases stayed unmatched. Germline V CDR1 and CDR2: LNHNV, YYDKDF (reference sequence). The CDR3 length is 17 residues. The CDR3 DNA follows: TGTGCCACCAGCAGAGATCTGGGACAGGGGGCTAACTATGGCTACACCTTC. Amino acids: CATSRDLGQGANYGYTF.

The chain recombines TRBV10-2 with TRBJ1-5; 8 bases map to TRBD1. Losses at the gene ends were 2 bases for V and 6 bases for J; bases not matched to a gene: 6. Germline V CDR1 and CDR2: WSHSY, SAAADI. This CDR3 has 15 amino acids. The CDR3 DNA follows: TGCGCCAGCAGTGAGGGACAGGGAGGATTTCAGCCCCAGCATTTT. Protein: CASSEGQGGFQPQHF.

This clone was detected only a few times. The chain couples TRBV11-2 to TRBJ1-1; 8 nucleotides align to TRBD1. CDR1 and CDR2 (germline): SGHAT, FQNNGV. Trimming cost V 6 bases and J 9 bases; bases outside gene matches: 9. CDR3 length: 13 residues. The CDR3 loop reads CASSPNRDRKAFF. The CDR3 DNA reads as TGTGCCAGCAGTCCTAACCGGGACAGGAAAGCTTTCTTT.

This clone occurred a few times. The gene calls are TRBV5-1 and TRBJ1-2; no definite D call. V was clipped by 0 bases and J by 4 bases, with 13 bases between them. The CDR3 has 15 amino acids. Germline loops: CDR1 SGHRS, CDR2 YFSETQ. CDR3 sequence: CASSLALQAGYGYTF. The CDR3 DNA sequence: TGCGCCAGCAGCTTGGCCCTTCAGGCTGGCTATGGCTACACCTTC.

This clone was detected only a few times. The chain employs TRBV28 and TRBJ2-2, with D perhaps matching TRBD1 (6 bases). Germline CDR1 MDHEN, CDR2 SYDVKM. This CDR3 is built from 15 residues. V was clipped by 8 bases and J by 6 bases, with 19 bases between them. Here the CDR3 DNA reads TGTGCCAGCCTTGATAGGTCTAGGGGGTCCGGGGAGCTGTTTTTT. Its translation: CASLDRSRGSGELFF.

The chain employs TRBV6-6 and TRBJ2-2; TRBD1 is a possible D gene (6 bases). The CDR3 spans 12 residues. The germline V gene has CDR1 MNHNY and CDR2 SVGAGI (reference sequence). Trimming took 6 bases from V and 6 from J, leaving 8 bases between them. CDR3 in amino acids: CASRSGAGELFF. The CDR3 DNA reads TGTGCCAGCAGATCAGGGGCCGGGGAGCTGTTTTTT.

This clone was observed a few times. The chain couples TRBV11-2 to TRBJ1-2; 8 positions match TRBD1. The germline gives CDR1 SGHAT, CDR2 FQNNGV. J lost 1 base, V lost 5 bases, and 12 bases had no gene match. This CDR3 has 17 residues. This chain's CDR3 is CASSPLAGQGSNYGYTF. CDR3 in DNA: TGTGCCAGCAGCCCCCTGGCCGGACAGGGAAGTAACTATGGCTACACCTTC.

The CDR3: CASSLGEGGPTDTQYF. The CDR3, as DNA: TGTGCCAGCAGCCTGGGGGAGGGGGGGCCAACAGATACGCAGTATTTT. V gene TRBV5-8 combines with J gene TRBJ2-3; a weak D match, TRBD2 (7 bases). V lost 4 bases and J lost 3, with 18 bases in between. The length of the CDR3 is 16 residues. Looked up from germline, CDR1 is SGHTS and CDR2 is YDEGEE.

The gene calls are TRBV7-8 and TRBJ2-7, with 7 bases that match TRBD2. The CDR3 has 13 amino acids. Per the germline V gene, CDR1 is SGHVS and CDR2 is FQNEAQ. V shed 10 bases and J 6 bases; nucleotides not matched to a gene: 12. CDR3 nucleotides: TGTGCCACTGACCGTAGGGGCGGGGGCGAGCAGTACTTC. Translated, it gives CATDRRGGGEQYF.

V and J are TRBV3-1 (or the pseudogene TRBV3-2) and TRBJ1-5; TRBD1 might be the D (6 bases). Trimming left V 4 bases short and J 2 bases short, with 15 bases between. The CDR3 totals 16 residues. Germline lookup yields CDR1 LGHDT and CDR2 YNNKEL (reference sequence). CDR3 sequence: CASSPSQGLGNQPQHF. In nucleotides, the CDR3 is TGTGCCAGCAGCCCCTCCCAGGGGCTGGGCAATCAGCCCCAGCATTTT.

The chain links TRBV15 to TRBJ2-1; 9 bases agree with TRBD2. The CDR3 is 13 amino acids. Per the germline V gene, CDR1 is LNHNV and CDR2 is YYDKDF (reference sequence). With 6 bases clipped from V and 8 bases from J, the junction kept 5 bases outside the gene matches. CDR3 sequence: CATSYRTSDEQFF. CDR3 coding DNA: TGTGCCACCAGTTATAGGACTAGCGATGAGCAGTTCTTC.

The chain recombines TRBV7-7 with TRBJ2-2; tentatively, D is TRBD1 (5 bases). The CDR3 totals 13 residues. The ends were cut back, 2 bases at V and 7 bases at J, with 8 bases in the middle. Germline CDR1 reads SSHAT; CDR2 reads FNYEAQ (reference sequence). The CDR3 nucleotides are TGTGCCAGCAGCTTAAAAACAGGCGGGGAGCTGTTTTTT. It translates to CASSLKTGGELFF.

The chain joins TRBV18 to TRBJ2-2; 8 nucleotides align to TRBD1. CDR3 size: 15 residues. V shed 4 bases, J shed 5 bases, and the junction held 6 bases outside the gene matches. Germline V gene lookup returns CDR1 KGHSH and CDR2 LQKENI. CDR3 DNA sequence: TGTGCCAGCTCACTCGGGACAGGTTGGACCGGGGAGCTGTTTTTT. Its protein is CASSLGTGWTGELFF.

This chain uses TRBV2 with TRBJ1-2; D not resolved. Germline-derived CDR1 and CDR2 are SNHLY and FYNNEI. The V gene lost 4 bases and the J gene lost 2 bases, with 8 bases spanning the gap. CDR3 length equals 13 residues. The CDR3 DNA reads TGTGCCAGCAGTGGGGAGATAAACTATGGCTACACCTTC. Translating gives CASSGEINYGYTF.

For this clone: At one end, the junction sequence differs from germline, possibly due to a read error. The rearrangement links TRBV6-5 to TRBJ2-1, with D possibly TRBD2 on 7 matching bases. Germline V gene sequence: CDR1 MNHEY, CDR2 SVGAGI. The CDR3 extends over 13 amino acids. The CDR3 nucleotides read TGTGCCAGCAGCACGTTCTCAGGGGCCCGGGGGGTCTTC. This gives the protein CASSTFSGARGVF.

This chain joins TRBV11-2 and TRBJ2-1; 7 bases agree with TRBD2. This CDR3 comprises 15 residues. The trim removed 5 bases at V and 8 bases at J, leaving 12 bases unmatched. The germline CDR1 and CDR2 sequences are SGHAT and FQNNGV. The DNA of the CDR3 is TGTGCCAGCAGCAAGACTTACAGTGGGAGGGATGAGCAGTTCTTC. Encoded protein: CASSKTYSGRDEQFF.

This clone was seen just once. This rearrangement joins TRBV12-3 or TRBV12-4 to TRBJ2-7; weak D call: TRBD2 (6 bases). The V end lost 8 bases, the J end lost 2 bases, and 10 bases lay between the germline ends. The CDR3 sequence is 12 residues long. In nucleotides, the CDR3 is TGTGCCAGCGCCGGGGAGGCCTACGAGCAGTACTTC. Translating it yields CASAGEAYEQYF.

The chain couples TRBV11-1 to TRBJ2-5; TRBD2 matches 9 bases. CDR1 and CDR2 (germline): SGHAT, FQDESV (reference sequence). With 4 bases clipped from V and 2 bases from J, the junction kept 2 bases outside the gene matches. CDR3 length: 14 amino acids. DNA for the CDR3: TGTGCCAGCAGCTCGCGGGGGGGACAAGAGACCCAGTACTTC. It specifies CASSSRGGQETQYF.

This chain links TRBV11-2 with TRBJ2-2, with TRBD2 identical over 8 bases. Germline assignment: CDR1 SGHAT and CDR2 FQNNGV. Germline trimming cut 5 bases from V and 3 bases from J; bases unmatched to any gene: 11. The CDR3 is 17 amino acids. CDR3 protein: CASSPQGSGIYTGELFF. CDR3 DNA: TGTGCCAGCAGCCCCCAGGGTAGCGGGATTTACACCGGGGAGCTGTTTTTT.

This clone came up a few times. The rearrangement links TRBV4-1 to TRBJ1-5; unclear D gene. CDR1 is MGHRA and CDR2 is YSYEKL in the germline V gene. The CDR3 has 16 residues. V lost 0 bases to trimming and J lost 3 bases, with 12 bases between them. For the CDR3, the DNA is TGCGCCAGCAGCCAAGAAACAGCCATGACCAATCAGCCCCAGCATTTT. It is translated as CASSQETAMTNQPQHF.

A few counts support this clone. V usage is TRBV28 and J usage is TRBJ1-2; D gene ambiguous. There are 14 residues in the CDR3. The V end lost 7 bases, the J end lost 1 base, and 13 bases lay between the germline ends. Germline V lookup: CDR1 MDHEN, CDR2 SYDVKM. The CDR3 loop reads CASTREEYNYGYTF. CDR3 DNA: TGTGCCAGCACCCGAGAGGAGTATAACTATGGCTACACCTTC.

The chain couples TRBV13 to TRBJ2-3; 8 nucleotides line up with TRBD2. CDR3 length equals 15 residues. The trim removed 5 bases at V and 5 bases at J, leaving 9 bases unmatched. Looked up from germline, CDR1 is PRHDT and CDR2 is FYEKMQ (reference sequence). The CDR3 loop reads CASSGRGGPGDTQYF. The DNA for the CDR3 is TGTGCCAGCAGCGGCCGGGGGGGCCCTGGAGATACGCAGTATTTT. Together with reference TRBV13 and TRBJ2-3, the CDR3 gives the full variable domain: AAGVIQSPRHLIKEKRETATLKCYPIPRHDTVYWYQQGPGQDPQFLISFYEKMQSDKGSIPDRFSAQQFSDYHSELNMSSLELGDSALYFCASSGRGGPGDTQYFGPGTRLTVL.

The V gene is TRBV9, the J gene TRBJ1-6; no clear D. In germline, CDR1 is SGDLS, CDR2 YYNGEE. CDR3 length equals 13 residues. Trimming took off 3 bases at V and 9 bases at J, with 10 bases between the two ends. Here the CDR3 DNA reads TGTGCCAGCAGCGCTGGAGCCGGTTCACCCCTCCACTTT. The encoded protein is CASSAGAGSPLHF.

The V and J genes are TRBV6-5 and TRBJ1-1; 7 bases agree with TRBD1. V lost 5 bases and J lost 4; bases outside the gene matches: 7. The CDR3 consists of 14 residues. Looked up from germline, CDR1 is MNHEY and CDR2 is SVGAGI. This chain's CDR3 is CASSQQGSGTEAFF. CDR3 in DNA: TGTGCCAGCAGTCAACAGGGGTCGGGCACTGAAGCTTTCTTT.

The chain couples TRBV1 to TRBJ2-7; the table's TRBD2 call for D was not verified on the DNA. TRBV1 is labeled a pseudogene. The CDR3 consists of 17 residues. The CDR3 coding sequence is TGCACCAGCAGCCAAGGACTAGCGGGGGGGATCCCCTACGAGCAGTACTTC. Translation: CTSSQGLAGGIPYEQYF.